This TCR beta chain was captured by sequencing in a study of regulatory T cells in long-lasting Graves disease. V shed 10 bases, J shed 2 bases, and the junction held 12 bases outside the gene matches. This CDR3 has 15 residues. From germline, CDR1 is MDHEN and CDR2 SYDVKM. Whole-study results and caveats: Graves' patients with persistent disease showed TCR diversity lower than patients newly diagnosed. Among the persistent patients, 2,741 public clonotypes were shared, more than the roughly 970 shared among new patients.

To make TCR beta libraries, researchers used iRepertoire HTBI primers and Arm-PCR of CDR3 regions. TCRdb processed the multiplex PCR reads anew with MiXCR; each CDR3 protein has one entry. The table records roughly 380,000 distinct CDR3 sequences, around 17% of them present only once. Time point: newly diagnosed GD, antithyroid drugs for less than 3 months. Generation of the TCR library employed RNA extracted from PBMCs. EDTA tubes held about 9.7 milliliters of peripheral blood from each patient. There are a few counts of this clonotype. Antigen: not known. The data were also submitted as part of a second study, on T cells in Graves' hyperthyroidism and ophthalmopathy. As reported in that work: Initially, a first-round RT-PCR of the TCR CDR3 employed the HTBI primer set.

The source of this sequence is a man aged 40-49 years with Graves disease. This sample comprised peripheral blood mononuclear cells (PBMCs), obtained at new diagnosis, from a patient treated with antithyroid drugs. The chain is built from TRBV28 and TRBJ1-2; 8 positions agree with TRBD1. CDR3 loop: CAISGRRQGNYGYTF. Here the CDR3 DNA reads TGTGCCATCTCGGGGAGGAGACAGGGGAACTATGGCTACACCTTC.